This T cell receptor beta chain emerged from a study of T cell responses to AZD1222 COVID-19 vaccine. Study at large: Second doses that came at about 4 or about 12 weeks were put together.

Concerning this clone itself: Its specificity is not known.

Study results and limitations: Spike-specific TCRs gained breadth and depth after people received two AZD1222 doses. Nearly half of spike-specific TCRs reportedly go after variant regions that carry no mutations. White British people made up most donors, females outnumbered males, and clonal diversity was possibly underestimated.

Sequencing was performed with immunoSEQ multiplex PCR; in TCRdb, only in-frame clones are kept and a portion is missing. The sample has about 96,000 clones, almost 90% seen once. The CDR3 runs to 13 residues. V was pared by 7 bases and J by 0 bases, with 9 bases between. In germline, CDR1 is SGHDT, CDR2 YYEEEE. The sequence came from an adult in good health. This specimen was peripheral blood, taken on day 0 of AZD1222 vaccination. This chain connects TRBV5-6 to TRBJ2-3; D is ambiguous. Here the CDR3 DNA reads TGTGCCAGCCTCCTAATGAGCACAGATACGCAGTATTTT. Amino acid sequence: CASLLMSTDTQYF.